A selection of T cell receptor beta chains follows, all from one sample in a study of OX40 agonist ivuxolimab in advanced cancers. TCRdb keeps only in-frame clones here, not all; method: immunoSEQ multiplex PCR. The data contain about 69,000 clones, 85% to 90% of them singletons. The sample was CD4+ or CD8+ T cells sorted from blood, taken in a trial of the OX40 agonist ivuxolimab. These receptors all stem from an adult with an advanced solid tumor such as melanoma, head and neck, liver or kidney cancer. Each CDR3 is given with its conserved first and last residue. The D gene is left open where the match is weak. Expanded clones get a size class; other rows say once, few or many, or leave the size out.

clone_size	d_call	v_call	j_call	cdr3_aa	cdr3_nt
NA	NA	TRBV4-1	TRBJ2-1	CASSQGTGYNEQFF	TGCGCCAGCAGCCAAGGAACAGGGTACAATGAGCAGTTCTTC
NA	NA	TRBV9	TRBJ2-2	CASSPPVAGELFF	TGTGCCAGCAGCCCGCCAGTGGCCGGGGAGCTGTTTTTT
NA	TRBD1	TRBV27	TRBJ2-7	CASAWGQRYEQYF	TGTGCCAGCGCCTGGGGACAGCGCTACGAGCAGTACTTC
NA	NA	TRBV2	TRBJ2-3	CASRPTTDTQYF	TGTGCCAGCAGACCCACCACAGATACGCAGTATTTT
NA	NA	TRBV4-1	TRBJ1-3	CASSQGVGSGNTIYF	TGCGCCAGCAGCCAGGGGGTCGGTAGTGGAAACACCATATATTTT
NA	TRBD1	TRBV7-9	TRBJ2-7	CASSFILTGDEQYF	TGTGCCAGCAGTTTCATATTGACAGGGGACGAGCAGTACTTC
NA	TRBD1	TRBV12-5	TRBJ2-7	CASGLTGGMNEQYF	TGTGCTAGTGGCCTCACAGGGGGCATGAACGAGCAGTACTTC
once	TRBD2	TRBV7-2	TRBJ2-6	CASSRRIAGESGANVLTF	TGTGCCAGCAGCCGCCGTATAGCGGGGGAATCTGGGGCCAACGTCCTGACTTTC
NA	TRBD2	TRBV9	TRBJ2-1	CASSSGLAGVDEQFF	TGTGCCAGCAGCTCCGGACTAGCGGGAGTGGATGAGCAGTTCTTC
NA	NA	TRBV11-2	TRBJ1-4	CASSLHPVATNEKLFF	TGTGCCAGCAGCTTACATCCGGTTGCAACTAATGAAAAACTGTTTTTT
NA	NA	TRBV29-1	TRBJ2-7	CSVEGTRNSGDGQYF	TGCAGCGTTGAAGGGACCCGCAACTCCGGGGACGGGCAGTACTTC
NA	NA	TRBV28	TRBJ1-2	CASSPVRVGYYGYTF	TGTGCCAGCAGTCCCGTAAGGGTTGGCTACTATGGCTACACCTTC
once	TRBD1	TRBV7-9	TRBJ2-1	CASSPGQGRPYSYNEQFF	TGTGCCAGCAGCCCGGGACAGGGGAGGCCCTACTCCTACAATGAGCAGTTCTTC
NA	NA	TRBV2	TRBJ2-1	CASSEFGGEGSYNEQFF	TGTGCCAGCAGTGAATTCGGGGGAGAAGGCTCCTACAATGAGCAGTTCTTC
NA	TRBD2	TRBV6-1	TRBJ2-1	CASSEWGGSSDEQFF	TGTGCCAGCAGTGAATGGGGCGGGAGTAGTGATGAGCAGTTCTTC
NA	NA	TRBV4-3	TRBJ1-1	CASSQERDKRSEAFF	TGCGCCAGCAGCCAAGAAAGGGACAAGAGGTCTGAAGCTTTCTTT
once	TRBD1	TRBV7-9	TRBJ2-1	CASSFPRDRAPLYNEQFF	TGTGCCAGCAGCTTCCCCCGGGACAGGGCCCCTCTTTACAATGAGCAGTTCTTC
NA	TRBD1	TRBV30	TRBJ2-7	CAWSGVAGGTYEQYF	TGTGCCTGGAGTGGGGTGGCAGGGGGAACCTACGAGCAGTACTTC
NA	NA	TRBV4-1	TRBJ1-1	CASQRGGTEAFF	TGCGCCAGCCAACGAGGGGGAACTGAAGCTTTCTTT